Listed below are T cell receptor beta chains from one sample, sequenced in a study of blood T cell repertoires in COVID-19. Only in-frame clones appear in the TCRdb table, and some are missing; sequencing was by immunoSEQ multiplex PCR. The sample has about 230,000 clones; roughly 83% are singletons. Material for sequencing was peripheral blood. These receptors originate from a man aged 35-49 years with acute or convalescent COVID-19. Each CDR3 is given with its conserved first and last residue. D genes are given only for firm matches. Some rows have no size entry. The others give once, few or many, or a class for an expanded clone.

J	length	V	D	size	DNA	CDR3
TRBJ2-7	11	TRBV30	.	.	TGTGCCTGGAGTGTAAGGGAGATCGGGTACTTC	CAWSVREIGYF
TRBJ1-1	13	TRBV15	.	.	TGTGCCACCAGCATAACAGGGAACACTGAAGCTTTCTTT	CATSITGNTEAFF
TRBJ1-6	13	TRBV12-3/TRBV12-4	TRBD1	.	TGTGCCAGCAGTACCGACAGGGCTTCACCCCTCCACTTT	CASSTDRASPLHF
TRBJ2-6	16	TRBV3-1/TRBV3-2	.	.	TGTGCCAGCTTAAAGACGGGGGTTTCTGGGGCCAACGTCCTGACTTTC	CASLKTGVSGANVLTF
TRBJ1-4	16	TRBV9	.	.	TGTGCCAGCAGCGGGTACTCCGGCAGGGCTCAAGAAAAACTGTTTTTT	CASSGYSGRAQEKLFF
TRBJ2-7	15	TRBV6-4	TRBD2	.	TGTGCCAGCAGTGACTCAGCGGGAGGTACCTACGAGCAGTACTTC	CASSDSAGGTYEQYF
TRBJ2-7	15	TRBV3-1/TRBV3-2	TRBD1	once	TGTGCCAGCAGCCCAAGTGGACAGGGTATTGCCGAGCAGTACTTC	CASSPSGQGIAEQYF
TRBJ2-7	13	TRBV3-1/TRBV3-2	.	.	TGTGCCAGCAGCCAAGAGCCTAGCATCGAGCAGTACTTC	CASSQEPSIEQYF
TRBJ1-2	16	TRBV6-5	TRBD1	.	TGTGCCAGCAGTTACAAGCCGAGACAGGGAAACTATGGCTACACCTTC	CASSYKPRQGNYGYTF
TRBJ1-2	12	TRBV28	TRBD1	.	TGTGCCAGCACCCTAACAGGGGATGGCTACACCTTC	CASTLTGDGYTF
TRBJ1-5	12	TRBV28	.	.	TGTGCCAGCAGTGTGCGTAATCAGCCCCAGCATTTT	CASSVRNQPQHF
TRBJ2-1	15	TRBV6-2/TRBV6-3	TRBD2	.	TGTGCCAGCAGTTACGGGGGGACTAGCGCCGATGAGCAGTTCTTC	CASSYGGTSADEQFF
TRBJ1-2	13	TRBV27	.	.	TGTGCCAGCAGTTCAATACAGGGAAACGGCTACACCTTC	CASSSIQGNGYTF
TRBJ1-2	14	TRBV19	TRBD1	once	TGTGCCAGTACCTCCCCTCAGGGGGCGCACGGCTACACCTTC	CASTSPQGAHGYTF
TRBJ2-1	15	TRBV7-5	.	.	TGTGTCAGAAGCAGGCTAGCGGGAGTTTTCAATGAGCAGTTCTTC	CVRSRLAGVFNEQFF
TRBJ2-3	12	TRBV3-1/TRBV3-2	.	once	TGTGCCAGCAGCCCCGGTGTTGATACGCAGTATTTT	CASSPGVDTQYF
TRBJ1-5	16	TRBV5-6	TRBD1	.	TGTGCCAGCAGCAAGGAGGGACAGTATATTGCTCAGCCCCAGCATTTT	CASSKEGQYIAQPQHF
TRBJ1-2	12	TRBV12-3/TRBV12-4	.	few	TGTGCCAGCAGTTCCTCCAACTATGGCTACACCTTC	CASSSSNYGYTF
TRBJ1-4	13	TRBV11-2	TRBD1	.	TGTGCCAGCAGCCCGGGGGACAGACCCAAACTGTTTTTT	CASSPGDRPKLFF
TRBJ2-2	14	TRBV7-2	.	.	TGTGCCAGCAGCTTAGCGCTCAGGGCCCGGGAGCTGTTTTTT	CASSLALRARELFF
TRBJ1-1	13	TRBV12-3/TRBV12-4	.	many	TGTGCCAGCAGTGCGAGGGGAGGAACTGAAGCTTTCTTT	CASSARGGTEAFF
TRBJ1-2	13	TRBV19	.	.	TGTGCCAGCAAGCTTGGCCAGGACTATGGCTACACCTTC	CASKLGQDYGYTF
TRBJ2-6	16	TRBV5-5	.	.	TGTGCCAGCAGCTTGGTAATAGGGGCTGGGGCCAACGTCCTGACTTTC	CASSLVIGAGANVLTF
TRBJ1-1	15	TRBV7-6	.	.	TGTGCCAGCAGCCCGTCGACAGAGTTGAACACTGAAGCTTTCTTT	CASSPSTELNTEAFF
TRBJ2-1	18	TRBV4-2	.	.	TGTGCCAGCAGCCAAGTTGGCGTCGCGCGGAGCTCCTACAATGAGCAGTTCTTC	CASSQVGVARSSYNEQFF
TRBJ2-7	14	TRBV27	TRBD1	.	TGTGCCAGCAGTCCCGGGACAGACTTCTACGAGCAGTACTTC	CASSPGTDFYEQYF
TRBJ1-4	15	TRBV9	.	.	TGTGCCAGCAGCGTAGAGGGGGGGCCTAGTGAAAAACTGTTTTTT	CASSVEGGPSEKLFF
TRBJ2-2	17	TRBV4-1	.	.	TGCGCCAGCAGCCAAGTATACCAGGCCACGAACACCGGGGAGCTGTTTTTT	CASSQVYQATNTGELFF
TRBJ2-1	15	TRBV30	TRBD2	.	TGTGCCTGGGCCCCGGGGGGGGACCCATACAATGAGCAGTTCTTC	CAWAPGGDPYNEQFF
TRBJ2-3	11	TRBV19	.	.	TGTGCCAGTAGTAGGGGGCCTACGCAGTATTTT	CASSRGPTQYF
TRBJ1-5	14	TRBV6-6	TRBD1	.	TGTGCCAGCAGCCTGGGACAGGGCAGTCAGCCCCAGCATTTT	CASSLGQGSQPQHF
TRBJ2-1	16	TRBV27	TRBD2	.	TGTGCCAGCAGTTTCGGACTAGCGGGAGACTACAATGAGCAGTTCTTC	CASSFGLAGDYNEQFF
TRBJ1-3	16	TRBV4-3	TRBD1	.	TGCGCCAGCAGCCAAGATCGGACAGGGGCGGGAAACACCATATATTTT	CASSQDRTGAGNTIYF
TRBJ2-7	14	TRBV11-3	.	.	TGTGCCAGCAGCTTAGAGGCGGCGGGTGGGGAGCAGTACTTC	CASSLEAAGGEQYF
TRBJ2-1	15	TRBV5-1	TRBD1	.	TGCGCCAGCAGCCAGGGACAGGGATCCTACAATGAGCAGTTCTTC	CASSQGQGSYNEQFF
TRBJ2-1	15	TRBV30	TRBD2	.	TGTGCCTGGAGTTGGGTTAGCGGGAGAAAAAATGAGCAGTTCTTC	CAWSWVSGRKNEQFF
TRBJ2-2	14	TRBV3-1/TRBV3-2	TRBD1	.	TGTGCCAGTGCTCGACAGGGCCCCTTCGGGGAGCTGTTTTTT	CASARQGPFGELFF
TRBJ2-3	17	TRBV4-1	.	.	TGCGCCAGCAGCCAAGACTTGTCCTCGGGGTTGACAGATACGCAGTATTTT	CASSQDLSSGLTDTQYF
TRBJ2-5	15	TRBV7-8	TRBD1	.	TGTGCCAGCAGCTTCGGACAGGGAAGGAGGGAGACCCAGTACTTC	CASSFGQGRRETQYF
TRBJ2-5	14	TRBV6-5	TRBD1	.	TGTGCCAGCAGTTACAAGGACAGGCAAGAGACCCAGTACTTC	CASSYKDRQETQYF
TRBJ1-5	17	TRBV7-9	.	.	TGTGCCAGCAGCTTAGTTAGATCGGGAGGCAGCAATCAGCCCCAGCATTTT	CASSLVRSGGSNQPQHF
TRBJ2-3	15	TRBV7-3	TRBD2	once	TGTGCCAGCAGTCAGACTAGCGGGACTGGAGATACGCAGTATTTT	CASSQTSGTGDTQYF
TRBJ2-7	16	TRBV6-5	TRBD1	.	TGTGCCAGCAGTTACTTCGGCCGGACAGGGGGTTACGAGCAGTACTTC	CASSYFGRTGGYEQYF
TRBJ2-7	17	TRBV7-2	TRBD2	.	TGTGCCAGCAGCTCCCGGGTGACTAGCGGGATCTCCTACGAGCAGTACTTC	CASSSRVTSGISYEQYF
TRBJ2-4	15	TRBV4-1	.	.	TGCGCCAGCAGCCAAGACCCACATGGGGGGAACATTCAGTACTTC	CASSQDPHGGNIQYF
TRBJ1-2	16	TRBV30	TRBD1	.	TGTGCCTGGAGTGTAGCGAGGACAGGGGGAGGCTATGGCTACACCTTC	CAWSVARTGGGYGYTF
TRBJ1-1	16	TRBV10-3	.	.	TGTGCCATCAGTGAAAACTCGATCGGCGGCGGCACTGAAGCTTTCTTT	CAISENSIGGGTEAFF
TRBJ2-3	15	TRBV19	.	.	TGTGCCAGTAGTCTCCGGCTAGCCGACACAGATACGCAGTATTTT	CASSLRLADTDTQYF
TRBJ1-2	17	TRBV4-1	TRBD1	.	TGCGCCAGCAGCCAACCGGGGACAGGGGCCCCACGGAGTGGCTACACCTTC	CASSQPGTGAPRSGYTF
TRBJ2-7	15	TRBV18	TRBD1	.	TGTGCCAGCTCACCCCCACAGGGGGCGAAGAACGAGCAGTACTTC	CASSPPQGAKNEQYF
TRBJ1-1	15	TRBV6-5	.	.	TGTGCCAGCAGTTACTCGAGGGTTGGGAACACTGAAGCTTTCTTT	CASSYSRVGNTEAFF
TRBJ1-1	12	TRBV12-3/TRBV12-4	.	.	TGTGCCAGCAGTCCAGGTCACACTGAAGCTTTCTTT	CASSPGHTEAFF
TRBJ1-5	16	TRBV15	TRBD1	.	TGTGCCACCAGCAGAGGGGTGGACAGGGGTTATCAGCCCCAGCATTTT	CATSRGVDRGYQPQHF
TRBJ2-7	13	TRBV2	TRBD2	.	TGTGCCAGCATAGCGGGAGGGACCTACGAGCAGTACTTC	CASIAGGTYEQYF